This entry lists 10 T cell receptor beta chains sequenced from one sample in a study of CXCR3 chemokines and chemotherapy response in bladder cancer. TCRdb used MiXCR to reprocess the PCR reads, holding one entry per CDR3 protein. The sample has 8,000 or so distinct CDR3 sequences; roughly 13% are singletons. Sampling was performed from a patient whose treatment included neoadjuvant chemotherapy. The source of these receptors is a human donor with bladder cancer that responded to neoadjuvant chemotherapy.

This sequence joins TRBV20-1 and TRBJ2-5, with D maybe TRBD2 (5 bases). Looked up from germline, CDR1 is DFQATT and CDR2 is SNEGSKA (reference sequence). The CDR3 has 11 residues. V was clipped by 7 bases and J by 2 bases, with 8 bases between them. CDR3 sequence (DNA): TGCAGTGTAAGCGGACAAGAGACCCAGTACTTC. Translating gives CSVSGQETQYF.

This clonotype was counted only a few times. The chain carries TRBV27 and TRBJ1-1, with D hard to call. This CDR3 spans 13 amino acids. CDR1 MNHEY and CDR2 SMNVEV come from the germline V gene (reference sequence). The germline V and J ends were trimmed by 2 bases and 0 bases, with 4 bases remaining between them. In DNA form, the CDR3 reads TGTGCCAGCAGTTTAATGATGAACACTGAAGCTTTCTTT. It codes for CASSLMMNTEAFF.

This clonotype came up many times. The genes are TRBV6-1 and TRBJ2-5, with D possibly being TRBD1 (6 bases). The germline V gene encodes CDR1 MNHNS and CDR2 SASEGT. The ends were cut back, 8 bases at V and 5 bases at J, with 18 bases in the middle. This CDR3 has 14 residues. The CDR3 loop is CASLRGFEGETQYF. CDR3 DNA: TGTGCCAGCCTTAGGGGGTTCGAGGGCGAGACCCAGTACTTC.

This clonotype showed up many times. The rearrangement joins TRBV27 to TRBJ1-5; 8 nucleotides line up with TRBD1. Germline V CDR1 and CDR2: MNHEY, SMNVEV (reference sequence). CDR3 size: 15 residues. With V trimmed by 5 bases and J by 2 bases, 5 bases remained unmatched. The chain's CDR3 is CASSPRTGRNQPQHF. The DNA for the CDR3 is TGTGCCAGCAGTCCCAGGACAGGGCGCAATCAGCCCCAGCATTTT.

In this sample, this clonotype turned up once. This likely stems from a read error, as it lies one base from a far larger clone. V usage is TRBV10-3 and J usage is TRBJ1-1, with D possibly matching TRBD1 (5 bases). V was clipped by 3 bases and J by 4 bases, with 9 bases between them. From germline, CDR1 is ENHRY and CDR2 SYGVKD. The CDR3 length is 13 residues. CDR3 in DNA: TGTGCCATCAGTGACAGGGAAAGCACTGAAGCTTTCTTT. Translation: CAISDRESTEAFF.

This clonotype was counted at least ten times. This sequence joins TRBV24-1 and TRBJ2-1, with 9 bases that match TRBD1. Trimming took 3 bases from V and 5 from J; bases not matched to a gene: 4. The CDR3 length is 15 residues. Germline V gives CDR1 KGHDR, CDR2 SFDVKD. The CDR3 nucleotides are TGTGCCACCAGTGATCCGGGACAGGGACACAATGAGCAGTTCTTC. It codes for CATSDPGQGHNEQFF.

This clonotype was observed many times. CDR3 sequence: CASSQQGVRGTEAFF. In DNA form, the CDR3 reads TGTGCCAGCAGCCAACAGGGGGTTAGGGGCACTGAAGCTTTCTTT. The chain joins TRBV7-3 to TRBJ1-1; 8 bases align to TRBD1. The CDR3 is 15 amino acids. Germline V lookup: CDR1 SGHTA, CDR2 FQGTGA. J gave up 4 bases and V 5 bases, and 9 bases lay outside the gene matches. Filled out from reference TRBV7-3 and TRBJ1-1, the complete variable domain reads GAGVSQTPSNKVTEKGKYVELRCDPISGHTALYWYRQSLGQGPEFLIYFQGTGAADDSGLPNDRFFAVRPEGSVSTLKIQRTERGDSAVYLCASSQQGVRGTEAFFGQGTRLTVV.

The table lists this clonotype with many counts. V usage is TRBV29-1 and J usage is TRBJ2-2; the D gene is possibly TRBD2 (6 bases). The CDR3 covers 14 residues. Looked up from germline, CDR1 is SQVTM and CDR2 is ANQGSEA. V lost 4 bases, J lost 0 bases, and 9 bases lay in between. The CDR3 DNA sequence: TGCAGCGTTGGGGACTTCCCGAACACCGGGGAGCTGTTTTTT. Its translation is CSVGDFPNTGELFF.

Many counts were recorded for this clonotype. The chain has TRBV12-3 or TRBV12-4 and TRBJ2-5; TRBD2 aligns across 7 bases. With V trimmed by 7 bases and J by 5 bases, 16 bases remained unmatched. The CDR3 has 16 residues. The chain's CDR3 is CASNPGGGQGPETQYF. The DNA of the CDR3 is TGTGCCAGCAATCCTGGGGGGGGTCAGGGACCGGAGACCCAGTACTTC.

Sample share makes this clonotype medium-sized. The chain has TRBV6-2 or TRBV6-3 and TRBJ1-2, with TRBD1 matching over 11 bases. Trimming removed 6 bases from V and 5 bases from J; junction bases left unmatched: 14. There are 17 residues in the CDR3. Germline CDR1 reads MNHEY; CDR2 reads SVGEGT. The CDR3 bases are TGTGCCAGCAGCCACGGGACAGGGGGAACCCGACAATATGGCTACACCTTC. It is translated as CASSHGTGGTRQYGYTF.